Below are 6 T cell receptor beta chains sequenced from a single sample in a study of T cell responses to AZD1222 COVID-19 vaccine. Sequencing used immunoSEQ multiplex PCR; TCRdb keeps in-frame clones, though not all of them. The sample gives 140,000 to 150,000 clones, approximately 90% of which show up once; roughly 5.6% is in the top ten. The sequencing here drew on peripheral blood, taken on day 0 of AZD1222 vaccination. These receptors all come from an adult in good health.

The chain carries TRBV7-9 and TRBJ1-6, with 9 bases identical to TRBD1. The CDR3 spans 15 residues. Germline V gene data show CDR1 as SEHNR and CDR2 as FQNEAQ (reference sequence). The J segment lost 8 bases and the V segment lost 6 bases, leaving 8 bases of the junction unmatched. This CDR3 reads CASSPGTGRDSPLHF. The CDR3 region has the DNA TGTGCCAGCAGTCCAGGGACAGGGAGGGATTCACCCCTCCACTTT.

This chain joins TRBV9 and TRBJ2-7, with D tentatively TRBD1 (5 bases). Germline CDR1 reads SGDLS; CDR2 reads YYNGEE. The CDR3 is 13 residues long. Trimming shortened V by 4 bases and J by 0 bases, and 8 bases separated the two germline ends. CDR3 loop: CASSQTDSYEQYF. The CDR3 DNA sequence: TGTGCCAGCAGCCAGACAGACTCCTACGAGCAGTACTTC.

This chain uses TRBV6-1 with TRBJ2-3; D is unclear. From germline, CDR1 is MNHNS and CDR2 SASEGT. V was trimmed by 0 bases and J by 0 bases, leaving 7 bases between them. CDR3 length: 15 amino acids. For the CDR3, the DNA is TGTGCCAGCAGTGAAGCACCGATTAGCACAGATACGCAGTATTTT. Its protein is CASSEAPISTDTQYF.

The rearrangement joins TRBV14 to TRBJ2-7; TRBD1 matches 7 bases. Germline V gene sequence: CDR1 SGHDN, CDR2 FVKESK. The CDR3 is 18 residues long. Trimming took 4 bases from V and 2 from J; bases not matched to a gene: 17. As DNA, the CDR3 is TGTGCCAGCAGCCCACCCCCCGCTGACAGGGTAGGAGCCTACGAGCAGTACTTC. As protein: CASSPPPADRVGAYEQYF.

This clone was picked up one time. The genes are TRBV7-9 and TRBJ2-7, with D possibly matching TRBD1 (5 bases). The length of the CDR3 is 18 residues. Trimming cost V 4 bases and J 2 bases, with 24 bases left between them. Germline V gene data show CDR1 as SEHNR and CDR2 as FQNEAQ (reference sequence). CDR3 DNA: TGTGCCAGCAGCTCAAACCCCTTAGGACAAGGCAGACCCTACGAGCAGTACTTC. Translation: CASSSNPLGQGRPYEQYF.

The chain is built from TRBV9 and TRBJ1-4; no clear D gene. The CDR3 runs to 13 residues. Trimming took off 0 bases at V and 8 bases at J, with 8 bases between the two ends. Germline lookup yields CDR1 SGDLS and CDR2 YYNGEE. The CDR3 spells CASSVGPSEKLFF. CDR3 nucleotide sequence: TGTGCCAGCAGCGTAGGGCCTTCGGAAAAACTGTTTTTT.